The T cell receptor (beta chain) under discussion was sequenced for a study of shared clonotypes between healthy human individuals. Regarding the study as a whole: Clonotype sharing among donors likely depends on sequencing depth. Clonotypes shared by all four donors outscored non-shared clonotypes in generation probability.

About this clone: Its target is unknown. This specimen includes other DNA sequences encoding the same CDR3.

Some clones are missing from TCRdb's copy, which holds only in-frame ones; the method was immunoSEQ multiplex PCR. This sample carries 2 million to 2.5 million clones, 85% to 95% of them seen once, and the ten largest clones take roughly 0.13%. Caucasian adults residing in Nashville, Tennessee made up all the donors. Trimming took off 3 bases at V and 5 bases at J, with 7 bases between the two ends. The CDR3 length is 12 residues. Germline CDR1 and CDR2: WSHSY and SAAADI. The TCR originated in a man between 18 and 35 years old in good health. V is TRBV10-2 and J is TRBJ1-2; maybe TRBD1 (6 bases). Sequencing was done on a sample of naive CD4+ T cells sorted from blood. Subset specified: CD45RA+ positively selected. The CDR3 sequence is CASSEGGYGYTF. The CDR3 DNA reads as TGCGCCAGCAGTGAAGGGGGGTATGGCTACACCTTC.